The TCR beta chain under discussion was sequenced for a study of blood T cell repertoires in COVID-19. Turning to the study itself: The origin of the acute and convalescent COVID-19 samples was the United States, Italy and Spain. T cells, B-cell-depleted T cells, or PBMCs provided the cDNA or gDNA that served as material.

Authors' methods: Using reference gene primer amplification, nucleated cell counts were estimated. Method: immunoSEQ multiplex PCR; TCRdb's copy keeps in-frame clones and lacks some. That table supplies the V and J calls and clone size; D and trimming were determined from the DNA. The sample shows about 140,000 clones, about 86% of them seen only once. In its sample, this clone was seen a few times. This sequence was found in a woman aged 55-70 years with acute or convalescent COVID-19. Sequencing was carried out using peripheral blood.

The chain's CDR3 is CASSQDRGPNYGYTF. The CDR3 DNA reads TGTGCCAGCAGCCAGGACAGGGGGCCTAACTATGGCTACACCTTC. V is TRBV3-1 (or the pseudogene TRBV3-2) and J is TRBJ1-2; 11 bases agree with TRBD1. The V and J ends lost 3 bases and 0 bases, in that order; junction bases with no gene match: 0. The germline gives CDR1 LGHDT, CDR2 YNNKEL (reference sequence). The CDR3 contains 15 residues.